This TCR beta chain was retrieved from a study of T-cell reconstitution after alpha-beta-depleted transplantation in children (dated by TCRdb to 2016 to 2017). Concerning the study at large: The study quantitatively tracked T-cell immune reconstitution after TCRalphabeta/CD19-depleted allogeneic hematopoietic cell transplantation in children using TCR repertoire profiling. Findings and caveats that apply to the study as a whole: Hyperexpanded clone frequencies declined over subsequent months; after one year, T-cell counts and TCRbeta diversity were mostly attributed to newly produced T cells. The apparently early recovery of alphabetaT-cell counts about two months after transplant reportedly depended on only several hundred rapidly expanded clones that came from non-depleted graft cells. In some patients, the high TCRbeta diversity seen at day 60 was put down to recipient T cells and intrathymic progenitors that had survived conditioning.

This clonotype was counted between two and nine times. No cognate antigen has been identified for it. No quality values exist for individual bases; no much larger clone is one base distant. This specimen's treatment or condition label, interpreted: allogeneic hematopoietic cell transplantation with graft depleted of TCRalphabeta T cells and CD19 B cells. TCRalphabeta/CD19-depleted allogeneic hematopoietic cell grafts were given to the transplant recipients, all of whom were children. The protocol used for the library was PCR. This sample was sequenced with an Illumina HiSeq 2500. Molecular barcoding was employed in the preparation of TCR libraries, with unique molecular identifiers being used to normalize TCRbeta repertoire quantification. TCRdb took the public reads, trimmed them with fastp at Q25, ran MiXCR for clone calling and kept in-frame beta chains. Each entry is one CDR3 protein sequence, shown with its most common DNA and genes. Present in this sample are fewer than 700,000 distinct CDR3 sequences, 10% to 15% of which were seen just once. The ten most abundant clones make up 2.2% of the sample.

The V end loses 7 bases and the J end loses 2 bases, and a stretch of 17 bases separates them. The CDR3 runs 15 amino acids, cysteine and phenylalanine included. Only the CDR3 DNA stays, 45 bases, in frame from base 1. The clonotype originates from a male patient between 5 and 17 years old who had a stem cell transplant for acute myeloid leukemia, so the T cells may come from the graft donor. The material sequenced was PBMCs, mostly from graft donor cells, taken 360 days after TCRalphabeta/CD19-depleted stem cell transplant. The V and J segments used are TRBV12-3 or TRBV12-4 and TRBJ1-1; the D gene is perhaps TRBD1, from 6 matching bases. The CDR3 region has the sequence CASKPETGDNTEAFF. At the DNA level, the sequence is TGTGCCAGCAAACCGGAGACAGGAGACAACACTGAAGCTTTCTTT.